The rows below give T cell receptor beta chains drawn from one sample of a study of T cell changes during pregnancy in multiple sclerosis. Assay: immunoSEQ multiplex PCR; the TCRdb copy retains only in-frame clones and omits some. The table shows about 50,000 clones, with 92% occurring only once. The sequencing used CD4+ T cells from peripheral blood mononuclear cells, collected in the third trimester of pregnancy. The receptors originated from a female donor with multiple sclerosis, enrolled in a pregnancy study. Each CDR3 is given with its conserved first and last residue. A D gene is named only where the DNA matches it firmly. The listing skips clone size in some rows; elsewhere it reads once, few, many or a size class.

>.|TRBJ2-7|.|TRBV12-5
CASGLVIGVLPNEQYF
TGTGCTAGTGGTTTGGTAATTGGAGTTCTTCCCAACGAGCAGTACTTC
>.|TRBJ1-1|.|TRBV27
CASSLASPGGNTEAFF
TGTGCCAGCAGTCTTGCCTCCCCGGGGGGGAACACTGAAGCTTTCTTT
>.|TRBJ1-1|.|TRBV7-3
CASSLTGQGYEAFF
TGTGCCAGCAGCTTAACCGGGCAGGGATATGAAGCTTTCTTT
>TRBD1|TRBJ1-2|once|TRBV29-1
CSVDDRGGDYGYTF
TGCAGCGTGGACGACAGGGGGGGAGACTATGGCTACACCTTC
>TRBD1|TRBJ1-1|.|TRBV9
CASSAFDRGRAFF
TGTGCCAGCAGCGCCTTCGACAGGGGTCGCGCTTTCTTT
>TRBD1|TRBJ2-1|.|TRBV5-4
CASSSDRGPYNEQFF
TGTGCCAGCAGCTCAGACAGGGGCCCCTACAATGAGCAGTTCTTC
>TRBD1|TRBJ1-1|once|TRBV13
CASSLQGGTEAFF
TGTGCCAGCAGCTTACAGGGGGGCACTGAAGCTTTCTTT
>.|TRBJ1-4|.|TRBV2
CASSVREEKLFF
TGTGCCAGCAGTGTCAGGGAAGAAAAACTGTTTTTT
>.|TRBJ1-5|.|TRBV19
CASSIRTATPQGAQHF
TGTGCCAGTAGTATTAGGACAGCCACCCCTCAAGGGGCCCAGCATTTT
>.|TRBJ1-1|few|TRBV6-5
CASRNRAEGTEAFF
TGTGCCAGCAGGAACAGGGCCGAGGGCACTGAAGCTTTCTTT
>.|TRBJ1-4|.|TRBV6-4
CASSDTLNEKLFF
TGTGCCAGCAGTGATACTCTTAATGAAAAACTGTTTTTT
>TRBD2|TRBJ2-7|once|TRBV7-6
CASSLGAGGPYEQYF
TGTGCCAGCAGCTTAGGAGCGGGGGGGCCCTACGAGCAGTACTTC
>TRBD2|TRBJ2-5|.|TRBV5-1
CASSLAVLAGARGETQYF
TGCGCCAGCAGCTTGGCAGTACTAGCGGGGGCGAGAGGGGAGACCCAGTACTTC
>.|TRBJ1-4|.|TRBV7-2
CASSFQGYEKLFF
TGTGCCAGCAGCTTTCAGGGGTATGAAAAACTGTTTTTT
>.|TRBJ2-3|.|TRBV9
CASSVGGGPLPDTQYF
TGTGCCAGCAGCGTAGGGGGGGGGCCTCTCCCAGATACGCAGTATTTT
>.|TRBJ2-6|.|TRBV7-3
CASSRVTGGANVLTF
TGTGCCAGCAGTCGAGTCACCGGTGGGGCCAACGTCCTGACTTTC
>TRBD2|TRBJ2-7|.|TRBV14
CASSQGIGTSLYEQYF
TGTGCCAGCAGCCAAGGGATCGGGACTAGTCTCTACGAGCAGTACTTC
>.|TRBJ2-3|.|TRBV6-5
CASRSGLGSTDTQYF
TGTGCCAGCAGAAGCGGTCTCGGCAGCACAGATACGCAGTATTTT
>TRBD2|TRBJ2-7|.|TRBV7-2
CASSPRGGLYEQYF
TGTGCCAGCAGCCCGCGGGGGGGCCTGTACGAGCAGTACTTC
>TRBD1|TRBJ1-1|.|TRBV6-5
CASRGTGMNTEAFF
TGTGCCAGCAGGGGGACAGGGATGAACACTGAAGCTTTCTTT
>.|TRBJ2-2|.|TRBV5-5
CATPAPYGELFF
TGTGCCACCCCCGCCCCCTACGGGGAGCTGTTTTTT
>.|TRBJ1-6|.|TRBV4-2
CASSQEAGRVDSPLHF
TGTGCCAGCAGCCAAGAGGCAGGGAGGGTAGATTCACCCCTCCACTTT
>.|TRBJ2-7|.|TRBV5-1
CASSLALATYEQYF
TGCGCCAGCAGCTTGGCCCTAGCTACCTACGAGCAGTACTTC
>TRBD1|TRBJ1-3|.|TRBV7-2
CASSLEGQGRNTIYF
TGTGCCAGCAGCTTAGAGGGACAGGGAAGAAACACCATATATTTT
>.|TRBJ1-1|.|TRBV7-2
CASSRGDLNTEAFF
TGTGCCAGCAGCCGGGGGGATTTGAACACTGAAGCTTTCTTT
>TRBD1|TRBJ2-7|.|TRBV10-1
CASSRTGGNEQYF
TGCGCCAGCAGTCGGACAGGGGGCAACGAGCAGTACTTC
>.|TRBJ1-2|.|TRBV7-3
CASSPRTDNRYGYTF
TGTGCCAGCAGCCCTAGGACAGACAATCGCTATGGCTACACCTTC
>TRBD1|TRBJ2-3|.|TRBV5-1
CASSKIPGQGSTDTQYF
TGCGCCAGCAGCAAAATTCCGGGACAGGGAAGCACAGATACGCAGTATTTT
>TRBD2|TRBJ2-3|.|TRBV7-9
CASSLVSGGTDTQYF
TGTGCCAGCAGCTTAGTTAGCGGGGGCACAGATACGCAGTATTTT
>.|TRBJ1-1|.|TRBV5-4
CASSGGGENTEAFF
TGTGCCAGCAGTGGCGGGGGGGAGAACACTGAAGCTTTCTTT
>TRBD1|TRBJ1-6|.|TRBV6-5
CASRKTGVGNSPLHF
TGTGCCAGCAGGAAAACAGGGGTGGGCAATTCACCCCTCCACTTT
>TRBD1|TRBJ2-2|.|TRBV15
CATSRGTGATGELFF
TGTGCCACCAGCAGGGGGACAGGGGCCACCGGGGAGCTGTTTTTT
>TRBD2|TRBJ2-5|.|TRBV7-2
CASSFGGAQETQYF
TGTGCCAGCAGCTTCGGGGGGGCCCAAGAGACCCAGTACTTC
>.|TRBJ2-7|.|TRBV9
CASSSQYGDYEQYF
TGTGCCAGCAGCTCTCAGTACGGGGACTACGAGCAGTACTTC
>.|TRBJ2-3|.|TRBV6-1
CASSAYWGLPDTQYF
TGTGCCAGCAGTGCTTATTGGGGGCTCCCAGATACGCAGTATTTT
>TRBD1|TRBJ1-1|.|TRBV7-9
CAISQGVNTEAFF
TGTGCCATCTCTCAGGGGGTTAACACTGAAGCTTTCTTT
>TRBD1|TRBJ1-1|.|TRBV7-2
CASRPRQGVNTEAFF
TGTGCCAGCAGACCAAGACAGGGTGTGAACACTGAAGCTTTCTTT
>.|TRBJ1-1|.|TRBV4-1
CASSQNFDRNTEAFF
TGCGCCAGCAGCCAAAACTTCGACAGAAACACTGAAGCTTTCTTT
>.|TRBJ1-1|few|TRBV7-9
CASSFTGMGNTEAFF
TGTGCCAGCAGCTTTACAGGGATGGGGAACACTGAAGCTTTCTTT
>.|TRBJ1-1|.|TRBV5-4
CASSLWGTTEAFF
TGTGCCAGCAGCTTGTGGGGGACTACTGAAGCTTTCTTT
>.|TRBJ1-1|.|TRBV7-3
CASSPRPGLMGSTEAFF
TGTGCCAGCAGCCCCAGGCCGGGACTGATGGGTAGCACTGAAGCTTTCTTT
>.|TRBJ2-1|.|TRBV6-5
CASSYRIRLGPQFF
TGTGCCAGCAGTTACCGCATCCGACTAGGACCGCAGTTCTTC
>.|TRBJ2-1|.|TRBV4-3
CASSHRLTGSGGQFF
TGCGCCAGCAGCCATAGATTAACAGGGTCTGGAGGGCAGTTCTTC
>TRBD2|TRBJ2-1|.|TRBV6-1
CASSEALGRGGRNEQFF
TGTGCCAGCAGTGAGGCCTTAGGTCGGGGGGGCCGAAATGAGCAGTTCTTC
>.|TRBJ2-7|.|TRBV6-6
CASRSTASYEQYF
TGTGCCAGCAGGTCGACAGCGTCCTACGAGCAGTACTTC
>.|TRBJ1-3|.|TRBV28
CASRKGGARHGNTIYF
TGTGCCAGCAGGAAGGGGGGGGCCCGACATGGAAACACCATATATTTT
>.|TRBJ1-3|.|TRBV30
CARTTAGNTIYF
TGTGCCCGGACCACGGCTGGAAACACCATATATTTT
>.|TRBJ2-5|.|TRBV28
CASSLASTGTQYF
TGTGCCAGCAGTTTGGCGTCTACGGGGACCCAGTACTTC
>TRBD1|TRBJ2-5|.|TRBV7-2
CASSLVDRGFQETQYF
TGTGCCAGCAGCTTAGTGGACAGGGGGTTCCAAGAGACCCAGTACTTC
>.|TRBJ2-4|.|TRBV5-1
CASSLGAGPKNIQYF
TGCGCCAGCAGCTTGGGTGCAGGGCCCAAAAACATTCAGTACTTC
>.|TRBJ2-3|once|TRBV6-5
CASSYRGLGTDTQYF
TGTGCCAGCAGTTACCGGGGTCTTGGGACAGATACGCAGTATTTT
>TRBD2|TRBJ2-3|.|TRBV10-3
CAISGLAGGARTDTQYF
TGTGCCATCAGTGGGCTAGCGGGGGGAGCCCGCACAGATACGCAGTATTTT